This is a list of T cell receptor beta chains from one sample in a study of blood T cell repertoires in COVID-19. Sequenced by immunoSEQ multiplex PCR; TCRdb stores in-frame clones only, minus some. The table has around 80,000 clones, almost 85% seen once. The source material was peripheral blood. The receptors come from a man in his fifties with COVID-19, enrolled during active disease. CDR3s include the opening cysteine and the closing phenylalanine or tryptophan. D genes are given only for firm matches. Expanded clones get a size class; other rows say once, few or many, or leave the size out.

once,TRBD2,TRBV5-4,TRBJ2-3,TGTGCCAGCAGCCCGGGACTAGCGGGAGTTACAGATACGCAGTATTTT,CASSPGLAGVTDTQYF
few,TRBD2,TRBV6-5,TRBJ2-1,TGTGCCAGCAGTACGGGAGGGGGACTACGGAATGAGCAGTTCTTC,CASSTGGGLRNEQFF
.,TRBD1,TRBV6-2/TRBV6-3,TRBJ1-2,TGTGCCAGCAGCCCCAACCCGACAGGGCCAGGCTACACCTTC,CASSPNPTGPGYTF
.,TRBD2,TRBV11-2,TRBJ2-1,TGTGCCAGCAGCTTAGAACGGACTAGCCTTGGTGAGCAGTTCTTC,CASSLERTSLGEQFF
.,TRBD2,TRBV5-4,TRBJ2-5,TGTGCCAGCAGCCCCCGGACTAGCGTTAAGGCAGAGACCCAGTACTTC,CASSPRTSVKAETQYF
.,.,TRBV6-2/TRBV6-3,TRBJ1-2,TGTGCCAGCAGTTATAAGCAGGGCTATGGCTACACCTTC,CASSYKQGYGYTF
.,TRBD1,TRBV6-6,TRBJ1-5,TGTGCCAGCAGCCCACCGGGACAGGGATCCGAACAGCCCCAGCATTTT,CASSPPGQGSEQPQHF
.,TRBD1,TRBV6-6,TRBJ1-5,TGTGCCAGCGGGTCTAGGGACAGACTTAATCAGCCCCAGCATTTT,CASGSRDRLNQPQHF
once,.,TRBV28,TRBJ2-7,TGTGCCAGCAGTGGGGGGTTGTACGAGCAGTACTTC,CASSGGLYEQYF
.,.,TRBV28,TRBJ1-1,TGTGCCAGCAGCTCCTGGGGAGGGGGCACTGAAGCTTTCTTT,CASSSWGGGTEAFF
.,TRBD2,TRBV27,TRBJ2-1,TGTGCCAGCAGTGCCGCCTGGCGGGAGGTTGAGCAGTTCTTC,CASSAAWREVEQFF
.,TRBD1,TRBV12-3/TRBV12-4,TRBJ1-2,TGTGCCAGTACGACAGGGGGCTTCTATGGCTACACCTTC,CASTTGGFYGYTF
.,.,TRBV19,TRBJ2-1,TGTGCCAGTAGTTCCCAGGACACGGGCTACTACAATGAGCAGTTCTTC,CASSSQDTGYYNEQFF
.,TRBD1,TRBV4-2,TRBJ2-7,TGTGCCAGCAGCCAGGCACCGGGACAGGGGTACGAGCAGTACTTC,CASSQAPGQGYEQYF
.,.,TRBV18,TRBJ2-5,TGTGCCAGCTCACCTACGCAGACAGCCCAAGAGACCCAGTACTTC,CASSPTQTAQETQYF
.,.,TRBV6-6,TRBJ1-1,TGTGCCAGCAGTTACCAGGGGAACACTGAAGCTTTCTTT,CASSYQGNTEAFF
.,.,TRBV5-4,TRBJ2-1,TGTGCCAGCAGCTTGGCGGTTTCTAATGAGCAGTTCTTC,CASSLAVSNEQFF
.,TRBD1,TRBV7-2,TRBJ1-5,TGTGCCAGCAGCTTAACGGACGGACAGGGCACTCAGCCCCAGCATTTT,CASSLTDGQGTQPQHF
.,TRBD2,TRBV6-2/TRBV6-3,TRBJ2-5,TGTGCCAGCAGTCCCGGGACTAGCGGGAGTCTAGAGACCCAGTACTTC,CASSPGTSGSLETQYF
.,.,TRBV9,TRBJ2-1,TGTGCCAGCAGCGTAGCTTCCCCGGCCTACAATGAGCAGTTCTTC,CASSVASPAYNEQFF
.,.,TRBV3-1/TRBV3-2,TRBJ1-6,TGTGCCAGCAGCCTAGACGTAGCATATAATTCACCCCTCCACTTT,CASSLDVAYNSPLHF
few,.,TRBV6-1,TRBJ1-4,TGTGCCAGCAGTGAAAGCCTACCCAAAGTGGAAAAACTGTTTTTT,CASSESLPKVEKLFF
once,.,TRBV19,TRBJ1-4,TGTGCCAGTAGGTCCCAGGGTTATGAAAAACTGTTTTTT,CASRSQGYEKLFF
.,.,TRBV20-1,TRBJ1-1,TGCAGTGCTAGTTCCCGATACGGTGAAGCTTTCTTT,CSASSRYGEAFF
once,.,TRBV27,TRBJ1-2,TGTGCCAGCAGTTTATCGGGCACATACTATGGCTACACCTTC,CASSLSGTYYGYTF
.,TRBD2,TRBV9,TRBJ2-1,TGTGCCAGCAGCCGGGGGACTAGTTACAATGAGCAGTTCTTC,CASSRGTSYNEQFF
.,.,TRBV14,TRBJ2-2,TGTGCCAGCAGCCAATTCGCGGGTGTCATCGGGGAGCTGTTTTTT,CASSQFAGVIGELFF
.,.,TRBV6-5,TRBJ1-6,TGTGCCAGCAGTCCCCGGGGATCACCCCTCCACTTT,CASSPRGSPLHF
.,TRBD1,TRBV30,TRBJ1-2,TGTGCCTGGAGTCTGAGACAGGGGATAAGAAACTATGGCTACACCTTC,CAWSLRQGIRNYGYTF
.,.,TRBV7-9,TRBJ2-7,TGTGCCAGCGAGGGGGCCTACGAGCAGTACTTC,CASEGAYEQYF
.,TRBD1,TRBV5-4,TRBJ1-2,TGTGCCAGCAGCCGTGACAGGGACGGCGGCTACACCTTC,CASSRDRDGGYTF
.,TRBD1,TRBV29-1,TRBJ2-1,TGCAGCGCTCCCCCCGGGACAGGCTCCTACAATGAGCAGTTCTTC,CSAPPGTGSYNEQFF
once,.,TRBV2,TRBJ2-2,TGTGCCAGCAGCCGCCGGGACTTCTACACCGGGGAGCTGTTTTTT,CASSRRDFYTGELFF
.,.,TRBV18,TRBJ1-3,TGTGCCAGCTCACCACCGGGCAAGGCTGACTCTGGAAACACCATATATTTT,CASSPPGKADSGNTIYF
.,.,TRBV7-3,TRBJ1-6,TGTGCCAGCAGCTTAGCGGGGGATCGTAATTCACCCCTCCACTTT,CASSLAGDRNSPLHF
.,.,TRBV28,TRBJ1-5,TGTGCCAGCAGTTTGGGAGGGCCCCAGCATTTT,CASSLGGPQHF
once,TRBD1,TRBV5-1,TRBJ2-1,TGCGCCAGCAGCTCGGGGGGACAGGGAACGAATGAGCAGTTCTTC,CASSSGGQGTNEQFF
few,.,TRBV10-3,TRBJ1-6,TGTGCCATCAGTGAGATGCTTTCTACGGCCCCAGAGCGTTCACCCCTCCACTTT,CAISEMLSTAPERSPLHF
.,.,TRBV27,TRBJ1-1,TGTGCCAGCAGTCGACCCGGAATGCGGACTGAAGCTTTCTTT,CASSRPGMRTEAFF
.,TRBD2,TRBV28,TRBJ2-7,TGTGCCAGCAGGACCCAGACCGGACTAGCGGGGATCTACGAGCAGTACTTC,CASRTQTGLAGIYEQYF
once,.,TRBV2,TRBJ2-5,TGTGCCAGCAGTGATCGGTTGCGAGAGACCCAGTACTTC,CASSDRLRETQYF
.,TRBD2,TRBV2,TRBJ2-2,TGTGCCAGCAGTGGCCAGCGGGACGGCGGGGAGCTGTTTTTT,CASSGQRDGGELFF
few,TRBD1,TRBV28,TRBJ1-1,TGTGCCAGCAGTTTAGGGGGACAGCCGAACACTGAAGCTTTCTTT,CASSLGGQPNTEAFF
.,TRBD1,TRBV25-1,TRBJ2-1,TGTGCCAGCAGTGAATCTGGACAGGTGTATGAGCAGTTCTTC,CASSESGQVYEQFF
medium-sized,TRBD1,TRBV6-1,TRBJ1-5,TGTGCCAGCAGTGAACCGGGACAGGGGCATCAGCCCCAGCATTTT,CASSEPGQGHQPQHF
.,TRBD2,TRBV14,TRBJ2-1,TGTGCCAGCAGCGTAAAGGGACTAGCGGGAGTAGAGGAGCAGTTCTTC,CASSVKGLAGVEEQFF
.,.,TRBV18,TRBJ1-1,TGTGCCAGCTCACCACAACAGGCGAACACTGAAGCTTTCTTT,CASSPQQANTEAFF
.,TRBD1,TRBV28,TRBJ2-3,TGTGCCAGCAGTAACCGGCAGGGGGCAGATACGCAGTATTTT,CASSNRQGADTQYF
.,.,TRBV11-2,TRBJ1-1,TGTGCCAGCAGCTTAGTTGGAGGAGAAGCTTTCTTT,CASSLVGGEAFF